These 11 T cell receptor beta chains came from one sample sequenced in a study of shared clonotypes between healthy human individuals. The assay was immunoSEQ multiplex PCR, and TCRdb's table has in-frame clones only and misses some. The table shows millions of clones, with about 95% occurring only once. The sample was naive CD4+ T cells sorted from blood. Noted subset: CD45RA+ positively selected. These TCRs come from a man aged 18 to 30 in good health.

The V gene is TRBV30, the J gene TRBJ2-2, with D possibly matching TRBD1 (5 bases). Germline V gives CDR1 GTSNPN, CDR2 SVGIG (reference sequence). The V gene lost 1 base and the J gene lost 5 bases, with 23 bases spanning the gap. This CDR3 has 18 residues. The CDR3 loop reads CAWSAPQHGWGLTGELFF. As DNA, the CDR3 is TGTGCCTGGAGTGCACCCCAGCACGGATGGGGCCTTACCGGGGAGCTGTTTTTT.

The V call is TRBV2, the J call TRBJ2-2, with TRBD1 identical over 9 bases. The length of the CDR3 is 16 residues. The V and J ends lost 4 bases and 4 bases, in that order; junction bases with no gene match: 7. CDR1 is SNHLY, CDR2 FYNNEI, per germline. The CDR3: CASSVGQGISTGELFF. CDR3 sequence (DNA): TGTGCCAGCAGTGTAGGACAGGGGATAAGCACCGGGGAGCTGTTTTTT.

This clone was counted between two and nine times. Other nucleotide sequences in the sample specify the same CDR3. The gene calls are TRBV30 and TRBJ1-5, with 7 nucleotides matching TRBD1. The V and J ends lost 1 base and 0 bases, in that order; junction bases with no gene match: 0. The CDR3 has 14 amino acids. CDR1 and CDR2 (germline): GTSNPN, SVGIG (reference sequence). CDR3 residues: CAWSAGGSNQPQHF. The CDR3 bases are TGTGCCTGGAGTGCAGGGGGTAGCAATCAGCCCCAGCATTTT.

The chain links TRBV27 to TRBJ1-5, with 9 nucleotides matching TRBD1. The CDR3 consists of 15 residues. After removal of 2 bases from V and 6 bases from J, the junction contained 5 bases not matched to a gene. The germline CDR1 and CDR2 sequences are MNHEY and SMNVEV (reference sequence). CDR3 bases: TGTGCCAGCAGTTTAAACAGGGGGCTGGGTCAGCCCCAGCATTTT. This sequence encodes CASSLNRGLGQPQHF.

This chain joins TRBV6-4 and TRBJ1-2, with 9 positions matching TRBD1. This CDR3 has 15 amino acids. V gave up 6 bases and J gave up 2 bases; unmatched junction bases: 7. Germline CDR1 reads MRHNA; CDR2 reads SNTAGT. CDR3 DNA: TGTGCCAGCAGGCCGGGACAGGGTGGCAACTATGGCTACACCTTC. Its protein product is CASRPGQGGNYGYTF.

The chain combines TRBV28 with TRBJ1-5, with D possibly TRBD1 on 5 matching bases. The V gene's germline CDR1 is MDHEN and CDR2 SYDVKM. With 4 bases removed from V and 2 bases from J, the gap between germline ends came to 12 bases. CDR3 length: 15 residues. DNA of the CDR3: TGTGCCAGCAGTTCCCCCGGACACGGCAATCAGCCCCAGCATTTT. Its translation is CASSSPGHGNQPQHF.

This clone was counted only a few times. The J gene is TRBJ2-7, the V gene TRBV7-9; possibly TRBD2 for D (5 bases). Germline V lookup: CDR1 SEHNR, CDR2 FQNEAQ (reference sequence). Trimming pared 1 base from V and 6 bases from J, leaving 13 bases between. The CDR3 extends over 14 amino acids. The CDR3 DNA follows: TGTGCCAGCAGCTTAGGGTGGGAGCGAGGCGAGCAGTACTTC. This encodes CASSLGWERGEQYF.

CDR3 region: CASSPGRGDYYEQYF. The CDR3 nucleotides read TGTGCCAGCAGCCCGGGCCGAGGGGATTACTACGAGCAGTACTTC. The chain links TRBV21-1 to TRBJ2-7. TRBV21-1 is reported as a pseudogene. This CDR3 is 15 amino acids long.

The rearrangement joins TRBV9 to TRBJ2-5; perhaps TRBD1 as D (6 bases). The V gene lost 4 bases and the J gene lost 5 bases, with 15 bases spanning the gap. The length of the CDR3 is 14 residues. CDR1 SGDLS and CDR2 YYNGEE come from the germline V gene. CDR3 nucleotide sequence: TGTGCCAGCAGCCCAACAGGGATGGCGGAGACCCAGTACTTC. This encodes CASSPTGMAETQYF.

The chain employs TRBV5-4 and TRBJ1-1, with a weak D call TRBD1 (6 bases). The CDR3 runs to 14 residues. The ends were cut back, 4 bases at V and 2 bases at J, with 12 bases in the middle. In germline, CDR1 is SGHNT, CDR2 YYREEE (reference sequence). The CDR3 coding sequence is TGTGCCAGCAGCCAAAGGGGGGGAAACACTGAAGCTTTCTTT. It is translated as CASSQRGGNTEAFF.

This clone was recorded a few times. V and J are TRBV7-9 and TRBJ1-1; D gene ambiguous. This CDR3 has 15 amino acids. CDR1 and CDR2 from the germline V gene are SEHNR and FQNEAQ (reference sequence). The V and J ends lost 0 bases and 0 bases respectively, with 8 bases between them. The CDR3: CASSLAGTLNTEAFF. The CDR3 DNA reads TGTGCCAGCAGCTTAGCGGGAACATTGAACACTGAAGCTTTCTTT. Full variable domain (rest looked up from reference TRBV7-9 and TRBJ1-1): DTGVSQNPRHKITKRGQNVTFRCDPISEHNRLYWYRQTLGQGPEFLTYFQNEAQLEKSRLLSDRFSAERPKGSFSTLEIQRTEQGDSAMYLCASSLAGTLNTEAFFGQGTRLTVV.